The sample holds one count of the clone carrying this TCR beta chain. The record originates from a study of blood T cell repertoires in COVID-19. Profiled with immunoSEQ multiplex PCR; TCRdb holds only in-frame clones, not every one. The repertoire consists of some 300,000 clones, with approximately 86% occurring once and the leading ten covering roughly 14%. The ends lost 7 bases at V and 6 bases at J; junction bases unmatched: 8. The CDR3 is 15 amino acids. The V gene's germline CDR1 is MDHEN and CDR2 SYDVKM. This rearrangement joins TRBV28 to TRBJ2-1, with 11 bases that match TRBD1. This TCR derives from an older woman with COVID-19, enrolled during active disease. Sequenced input: peripheral blood. This CDR3 reads CASISPGTGGNEQFF. The CDR3 DNA sequence: TGTGCCAGCATCTCCCCCGGGACAGGGGGCAATGAGCAGTTCTTC.